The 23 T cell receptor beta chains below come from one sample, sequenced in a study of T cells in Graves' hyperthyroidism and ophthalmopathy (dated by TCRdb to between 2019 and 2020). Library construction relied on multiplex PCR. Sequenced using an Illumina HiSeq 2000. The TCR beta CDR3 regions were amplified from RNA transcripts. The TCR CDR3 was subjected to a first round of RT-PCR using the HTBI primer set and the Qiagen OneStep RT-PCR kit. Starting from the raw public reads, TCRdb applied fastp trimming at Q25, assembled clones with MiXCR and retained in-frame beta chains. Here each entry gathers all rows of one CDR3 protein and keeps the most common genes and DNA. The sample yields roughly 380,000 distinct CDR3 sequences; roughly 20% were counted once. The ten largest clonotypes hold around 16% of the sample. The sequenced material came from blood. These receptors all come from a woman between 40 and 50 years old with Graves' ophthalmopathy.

CDR3 DNA: TGTGCCACACGGGGGGCTAGCGGGAACACCGGGGAGCTGTTTTTT. The encoded protein is CATRGASGNTGELFF. The chain has TRBV6-2 or TRBV6-3 and TRBJ2-2; D is perhaps TRBD2 (7 bases). The CDR3 covers 15 residues. From germline, CDR1 is MNHEY and CDR2 SVGEGT. Trimming stripped 10 bases from V and 1 base from J, with 16 bases between.

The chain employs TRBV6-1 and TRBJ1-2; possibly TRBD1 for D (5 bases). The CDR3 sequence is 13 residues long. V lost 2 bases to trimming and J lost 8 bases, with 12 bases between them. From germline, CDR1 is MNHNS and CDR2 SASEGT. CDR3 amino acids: CASSEQGYDGYTF. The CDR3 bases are TGTGCCAGCAGTGAACAGGGTTATGACGGCTACACCTTC.

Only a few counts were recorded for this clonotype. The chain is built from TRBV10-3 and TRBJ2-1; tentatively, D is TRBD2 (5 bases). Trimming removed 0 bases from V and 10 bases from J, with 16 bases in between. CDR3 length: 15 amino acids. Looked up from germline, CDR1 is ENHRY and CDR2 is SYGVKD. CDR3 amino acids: CAISESRLSSTEQFF. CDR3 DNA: TGTGCCATCAGTGAGTCGAGACTATCCAGTACCGAGCAGTTCTTC.

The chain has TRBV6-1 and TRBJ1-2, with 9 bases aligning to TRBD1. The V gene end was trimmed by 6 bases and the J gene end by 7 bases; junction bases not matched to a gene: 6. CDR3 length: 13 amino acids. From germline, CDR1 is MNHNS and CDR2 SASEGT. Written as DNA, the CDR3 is TGTGCCAGCAGGGACAGGGGTGGCTCTGGCTACACCTTC. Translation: CASRDRGGSGYTF.

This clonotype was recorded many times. The CDR3 sequence: CASSGVSDTQYF. The CDR3 coding sequence is TGTGCCAGCAGTGGGGTATCAGATACGCAGTATTTT. The rearrangement links TRBV27 to TRBJ2-3; D gene ambiguous. Trimming removed 5 bases from V and 4 bases from J, with 7 bases in between. The CDR3 totals 12 residues. In germline, CDR1 is MNHEY, CDR2 SMNVEV (reference sequence).

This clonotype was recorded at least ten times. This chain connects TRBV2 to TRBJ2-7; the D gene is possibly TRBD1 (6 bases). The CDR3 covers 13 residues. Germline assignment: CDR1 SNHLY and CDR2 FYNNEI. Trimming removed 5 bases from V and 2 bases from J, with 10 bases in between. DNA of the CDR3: TGTGCCAGCAGTTACAGGGCTACCTACGAGCAGTACTTC. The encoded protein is CASSYRATYEQYF.

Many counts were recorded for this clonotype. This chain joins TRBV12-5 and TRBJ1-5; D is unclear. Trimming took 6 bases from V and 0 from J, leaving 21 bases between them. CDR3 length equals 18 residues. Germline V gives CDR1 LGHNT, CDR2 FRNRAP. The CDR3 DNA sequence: TGTGCTAGTGGCCCCGGCCCGGGTGAACGCCATAGCAATCAGCCCCAGCATTTT. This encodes CASGPGPGERHSNQPQHF.

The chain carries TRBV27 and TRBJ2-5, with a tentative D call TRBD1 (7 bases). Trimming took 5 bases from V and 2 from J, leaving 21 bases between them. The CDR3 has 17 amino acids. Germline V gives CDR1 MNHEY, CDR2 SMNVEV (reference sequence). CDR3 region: CASSADPRGAGQETQYF. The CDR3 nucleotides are TGTGCCAGCAGTGCAGACCCCAGGGGGGCGGGACAAGAGACCCAGTACTTC.

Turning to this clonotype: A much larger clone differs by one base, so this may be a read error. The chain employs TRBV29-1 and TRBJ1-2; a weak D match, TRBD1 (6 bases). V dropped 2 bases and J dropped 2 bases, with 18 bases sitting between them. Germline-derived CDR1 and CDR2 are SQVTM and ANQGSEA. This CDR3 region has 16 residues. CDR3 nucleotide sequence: TGCAGCGTTGAATCCGGGACACGGGGGATCAACTATGGCTACACCTTC. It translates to CSVESGTRGINYGYTF.

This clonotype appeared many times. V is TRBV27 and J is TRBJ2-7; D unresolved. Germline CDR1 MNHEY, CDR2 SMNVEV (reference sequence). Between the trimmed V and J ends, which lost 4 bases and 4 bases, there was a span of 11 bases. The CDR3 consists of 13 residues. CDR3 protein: CASSSTWLYEQYF. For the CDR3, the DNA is TGTGCCAGCAGTTCTACTTGGTTATACGAGCAGTACTTC.

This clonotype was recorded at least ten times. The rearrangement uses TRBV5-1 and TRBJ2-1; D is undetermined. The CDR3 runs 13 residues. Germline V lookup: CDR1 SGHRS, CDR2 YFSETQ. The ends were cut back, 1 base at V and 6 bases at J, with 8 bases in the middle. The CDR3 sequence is CASSLWVTNEQFF. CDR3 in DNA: TGCGCCAGCAGCTTGTGGGTAACCAATGAGCAGTTCTTC.

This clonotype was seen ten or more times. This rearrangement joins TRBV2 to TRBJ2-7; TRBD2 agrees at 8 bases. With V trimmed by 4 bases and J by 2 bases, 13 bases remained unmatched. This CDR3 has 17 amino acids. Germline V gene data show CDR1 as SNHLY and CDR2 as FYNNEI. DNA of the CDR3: TGTGCCAGCAGTGTCCCCCTAATAGCGGGGTTTCCCTACGAGCAGTACTTC. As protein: CASSVPLIAGFPYEQYF.

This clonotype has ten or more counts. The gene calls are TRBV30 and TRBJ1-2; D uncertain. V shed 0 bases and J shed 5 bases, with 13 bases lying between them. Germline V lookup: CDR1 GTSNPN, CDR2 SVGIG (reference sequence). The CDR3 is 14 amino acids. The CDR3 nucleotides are TGTGCCTGGAGTGTCCCTCTCCGGGGATATGGCTACACCTTC. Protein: CAWSVPLRGYGYTF.

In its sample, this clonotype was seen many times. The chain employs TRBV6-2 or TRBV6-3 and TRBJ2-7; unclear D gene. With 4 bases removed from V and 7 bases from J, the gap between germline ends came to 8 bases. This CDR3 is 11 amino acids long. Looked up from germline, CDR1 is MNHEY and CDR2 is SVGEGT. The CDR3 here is CASSSGKEQYF. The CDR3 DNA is TGTGCCAGCAGTTCCGGTAAGGAGCAGTACTTC.

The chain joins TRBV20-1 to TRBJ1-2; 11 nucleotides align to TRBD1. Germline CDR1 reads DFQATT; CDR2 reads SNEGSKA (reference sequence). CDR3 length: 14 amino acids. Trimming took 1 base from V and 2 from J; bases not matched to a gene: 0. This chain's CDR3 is CSARGTGGNYGYTF. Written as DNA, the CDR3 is TGCAGTGCTAGAGGGACAGGGGGCAACTATGGCTACACCTTC.

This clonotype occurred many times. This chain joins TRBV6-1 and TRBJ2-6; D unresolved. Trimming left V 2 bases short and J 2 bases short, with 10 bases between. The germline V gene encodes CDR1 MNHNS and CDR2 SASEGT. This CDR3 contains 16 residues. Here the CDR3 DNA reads TGTGCCAGCAGTGAAAGGGATGGGACTGGGGCCAACGTCCTGACTTTC. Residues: CASSERDGTGANVLTF.

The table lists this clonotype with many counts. The CDR3 DNA is TGTGCCAGCAGTAGGGACAGGGGGCCTGAGACCCAGTACTTC. It encodes CASSRDRGPETQYF. The rearrangement uses TRBV28 and TRBJ2-5, with 12 bases aligning to TRBD1. The trim removed 5 bases at V and 5 bases at J, leaving 3 bases unmatched. Germline V gives CDR1 MDHEN, CDR2 SYDVKM. The CDR3 sequence is 14 residues long.

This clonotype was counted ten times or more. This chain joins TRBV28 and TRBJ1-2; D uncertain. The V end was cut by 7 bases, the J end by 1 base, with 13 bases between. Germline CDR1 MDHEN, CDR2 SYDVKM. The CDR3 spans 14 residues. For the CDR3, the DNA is TGTGCCAGCACCCCCCGGACGGTTAACTATGGCTACACCTTC. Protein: CASTPRTVNYGYTF.

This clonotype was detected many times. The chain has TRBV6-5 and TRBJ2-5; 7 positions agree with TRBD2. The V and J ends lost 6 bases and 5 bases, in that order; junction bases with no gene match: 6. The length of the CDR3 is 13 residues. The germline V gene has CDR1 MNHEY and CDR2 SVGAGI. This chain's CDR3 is CASSVLAAETQYF. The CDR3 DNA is TGTGCCAGCAGCGTTCTAGCGGCTGAGACCCAGTACTTC.

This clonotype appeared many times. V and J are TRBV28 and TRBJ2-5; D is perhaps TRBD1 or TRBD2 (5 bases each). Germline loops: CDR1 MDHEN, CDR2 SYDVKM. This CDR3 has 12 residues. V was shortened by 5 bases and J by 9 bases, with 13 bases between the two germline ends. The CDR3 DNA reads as TGTGCCAGCAGTGGGACCTACGGGGCCCAGTACTTC. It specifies CASSGTYGAQYF.

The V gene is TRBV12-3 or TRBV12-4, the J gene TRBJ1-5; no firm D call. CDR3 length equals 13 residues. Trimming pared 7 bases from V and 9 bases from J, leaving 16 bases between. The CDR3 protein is CASNQHGGLPQHF. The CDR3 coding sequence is TGTGCCAGCAATCAACACGGAGGATTGCCCCAGCATTTT.

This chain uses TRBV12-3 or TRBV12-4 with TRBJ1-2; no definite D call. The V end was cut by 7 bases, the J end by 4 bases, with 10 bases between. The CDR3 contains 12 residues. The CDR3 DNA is TGTGCCAGCACCATAACTCGCTATGGCTACACCTTC. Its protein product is CASTITRYGYTF.

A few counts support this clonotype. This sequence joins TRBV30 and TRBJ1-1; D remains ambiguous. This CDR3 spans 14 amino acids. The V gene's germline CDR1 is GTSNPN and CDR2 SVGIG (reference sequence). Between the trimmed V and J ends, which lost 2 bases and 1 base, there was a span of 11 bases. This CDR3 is CAWSFKFGNTEAFF. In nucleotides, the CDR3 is TGTGCCTGGAGTTTTAAATTTGGGAACACTGAAGCTTTCTTT. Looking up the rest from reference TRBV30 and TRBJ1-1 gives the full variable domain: SQTIHQWPATLVQPVGSPLSLECTVEGTSNPNLYWYRQAAGRGLQLLFYSVGIGQISSEVPQNLSASRPQDRQFILSSKKLLLSDSGFYLCAWSFKFGNTEAFFGQGTRLTVV.